These 21 T cell receptor beta chains share one sample of origin, sequenced in a study of shared clonotypes between healthy human individuals. Assay used: immunoSEQ multiplex PCR; TCRdb lists only in-frame clones, some missing. The repertoire has about 1.5 million clones, under 99% of them found once; the top ten carry around 0.45%. The source material was naive CD4+ T cells sorted from blood. Subset reported: CD45RA+ positively selected. The origin of the receptors is a man under 40 in good health.

The CDR3, as DNA: TGCGCCAGCAGCTTGCAACAGATAATCACAGATACGCAGTATTTT. This sequence encodes CASSLQQIITDTQYF. The chain couples TRBV5-1 to TRBJ2-3; D is undetermined. V dropped 1 base and J dropped 2 bases, with 11 bases sitting between them. CDR3 length: 15 amino acids. The germline gives CDR1 SGHRS, CDR2 YFSETQ.

The chain joins TRBV18 to TRBJ2-7; 11 bases are a match to TRBD2. This CDR3 contains 15 residues. Germline lookup yields CDR1 KGHSH and CDR2 LQKENI. Trimming cost V 4 bases and J 3 bases; bases outside gene matches: 5. CDR3 region: CASSLKTSGVYEQYF. The CDR3 bases are TGTGCCAGCTCACTCAAGACTAGCGGGGTCTACGAGCAGTACTTC.

The chain links TRBV30 to TRBJ2-1, with 13 bases lining up with TRBD2. Germline values: CDR1 GTSNPN, CDR2 SVGIG (reference sequence). This CDR3 is built from 14 residues. Trimming took 5 bases from V and 4 from J; bases not matched to a gene: 2. CDR3 residues: CAWGTSGTYNEQFF. In nucleotides, the CDR3 is TGTGCCTGGGGGACTAGCGGGACGTACAATGAGCAGTTCTTC.

The chain couples TRBV4-1 to TRBJ1-2, with D perhaps TRBD1 (6 bases). This CDR3 contains 15 residues. Germline V lookup: CDR1 MGHRA, CDR2 YSYEKL. V dropped 0 bases and J dropped 7 bases, with 15 bases sitting between them. This chain's CDR3 is CASSQDRGGKSGYTF. CDR3 coding DNA: TGCGCCAGCAGCCAAGATAGGGGGGGAAAGAGTGGCTACACCTTC.

The chain couples TRBV2 to TRBJ2-7, with 8 bases aligning to TRBD1. Losses at the gene ends were 6 bases for V and 2 bases for J; bases not matched to a gene: 9. The CDR3 is 15 residues long. In germline, CDR1 is SNHLY, CDR2 FYNNEI. In DNA form, the CDR3 reads TGTGCCAGCAGCCGACAGGGGAACCCTCCCTACGAGCAGTACTTC. Its translation: CASSRQGNPPYEQYF.

This clone is a singleton in its sample. The V gene is TRBV5-1, the J gene TRBJ2-7; D is ambiguous. Germline lookup yields CDR1 SGHRS and CDR2 YFSETQ. The CDR3 spans 12 residues. Trimming shortened V by 4 bases and J by 5 bases, and 10 bases separated the two germline ends. The CDR3 nucleotides read TGCGCCAGCAGCGCCGAGGTCCACGAGCAGTACTTC. Amino acids: CASSAEVHEQYF.

This clone was observed a single time. The chain has TRBV6-1 and TRBJ1-1; TRBD1 matches at 7 bases. Trimming cost V 4 bases and J 0 bases; bases outside gene matches: 5. This CDR3 contains 15 residues. CDR1 and CDR2 (germline): MNHNS, SASEGT. The CDR3 loop is CASSARQGLNTEAFF. In DNA, the CDR3 is TGTGCCAGCAGTGCCCGACAGGGTCTGAACACTGAAGCTTTCTTT.

This chain joins TRBV5-1 and TRBJ2-2; D is undetermined. The CDR3 covers 12 residues. In germline, CDR1 is SGHRS, CDR2 YFSETQ. V gave up 2 bases and J gave up 10 bases, with 9 bases separating them. This chain's CDR3 is CASSFEDVELFF. DNA of the CDR3: TGCGCCAGCAGCTTTGAGGATGTGGAGCTGTTTTTT.

The V gene is TRBV7-2, the J gene TRBJ2-7, with 9 bases aligning to TRBD1. J was trimmed by 4 bases and V by 3 bases; bases with no gene match: 4. The V gene's germline CDR1 is SGHTA and CDR2 FQGNSA. This CDR3 region has 14 residues. The CDR3 is CASSLGTGRYEQYF. CDR3 sequence (DNA): TGTGCCAGCAGCTTGGGGACAGGGAGATACGAGCAGTACTTC.

A word on this clone: At the DNA level, this CDR3 is encoded by other sequences in the same sample as well. The CDR3: CSARLAGGPYNEQFF. In DNA form, the CDR3 reads TGCAGCGCACGACTAGCGGGAGGGCCCTACAATGAGCAGTTCTTC. The chain couples TRBV29-1 to TRBJ2-1; 14 nucleotides match TRBD2. CDR3 size: 15 residues. The germline gives CDR1 SQVTM, CDR2 ANQGSEA. Unmatched junction bases numbered 4, after V lost 7 bases and J lost 2 bases.

The chain is built from TRBV5-1 and TRBJ1-3; D call uncertain. Per the germline V gene, CDR1 is SGHRS and CDR2 is YFSETQ. The CDR3 is made up of 16 amino acids. V was trimmed by 0 bases and J by 0 bases, leaving 10 bases between them. The CDR3 loop reads CASSLGLIASGNTIYF. The CDR3 coding sequence is TGCGCCAGCAGCTTGGGACTGATCGCCTCTGGAAACACCATATATTTT.

This chain links TRBV5-8 with TRBJ2-1, with unresolved D. The germline CDR1 and CDR2 sequences are SGHTS and YDEGEE. The V gene lost 4 bases and the J gene lost 2 bases, with 10 bases spanning the gap. The CDR3 runs to 14 residues. The CDR3 region is CASSPEVAYNEQFF. CDR3 in DNA: TGTGCCAGCAGCCCCGAAGTCGCCTACAATGAGCAGTTCTTC.

In nucleotides, the CDR3 is TGTGCCAGCAGTTTAGTAGGCAGGGGGCGCACTGAAGCTTTCTTT. This codes for CASSLVGRGRTEAFF. The chain combines TRBV28 with TRBJ1-1, with TRBD1 identical over 8 bases. Germline lookup yields CDR1 MDHEN and CDR2 SYDVKM. With 2 bases clipped from V and 4 bases from J, the junction kept 6 bases outside the gene matches. This CDR3 has 15 amino acids.

The chain combines TRBV5-1 with TRBJ1-2; D ambiguous. Germline V gene data show CDR1 as SGHRS and CDR2 as YFSETQ. V was shortened by 4 bases and J by 2 bases, with 15 bases between the two germline ends. The CDR3 sequence is 15 residues long. The CDR3 loop reads CASSPGGVPNYGYTF. The CDR3, as DNA: TGCGCCAGCAGCCCCGGCGGGGTTCCCAACTATGGCTACACCTTC.

A single count supports this clone. The rearrangement uses TRBV21-1 and TRBJ2-1; the table's D call, TRBD1, has no DNA check behind it. TRBV21-1 is labeled a pseudogene. The CDR3 length is 15 residues. CDR3 residues: CASSNCRGGVNEQFF. The CDR3 DNA reads TGTGCCAGCAGCAACTGTAGGGGTGGGGTGAATGAGCAGTTCTTC.

The V and J genes are TRBV28 and TRBJ1-1, with 8 bases lining up with TRBD1. Trimming took 6 bases from V and 3 from J; bases not matched to a gene: 15. The CDR3 contains 17 residues. Germline assignment: CDR1 MDHEN and CDR2 SYDVKM. The CDR3 region has the DNA TGTGCCAGCAGGGTGACAGGGGTTCTTAATTTCGACACTGAAGCTTTCTTT. Translating gives CASRVTGVLNFDTEAFF.

This sequence joins TRBV5-1 and TRBJ2-3; 7 bases map to TRBD2. J gave up 4 bases and V 0 bases, and 8 bases lay outside the gene matches. Germline CDR1 and CDR2: SGHRS and YFSETQ. The CDR3 runs to 16 residues. Here the CDR3 DNA reads TGCGCCAGCAGCTTGGCCGGTGCGGGAGTGGCAGATACGCAGTATTTT. Its protein product is CASSLAGAGVADTQYF.

This chain uses TRBV5-1 with TRBJ2-1; 9 bases are a match to TRBD2. The junction had 4 bases not matched to a gene; V was cut back by 0 bases and J by 3 bases. Germline V gene data show CDR1 as SGHRS and CDR2 as YFSETQ. The CDR3 runs to 16 residues. The CDR3 DNA follows: TGCGCCAGCAGCTTGGGCGGGAGGGGCTACTACAATGAGCAGTTCTTC. It specifies CASSLGGRGYYNEQFF. The full variable domain, rest sourced from reference TRBV5-1 and TRBJ2-1, is KAGVTQTPRYLIKTRGQQVTLSCSPISGHRSVSWYQQTPGQGLQFLFEYFSETQRNKGNFPGRFSGRQFSNSRSEMNVSTLELGDSALYLCASSLGGRGYYNEQFFGPGTRLTVL.

The rearrangement joins TRBV5-1 to TRBJ2-1; 10 nucleotides match TRBD2. This CDR3 region has 18 residues. J lost 0 bases, V lost 2 bases, and 8 bases had no gene match. CDR1 and CDR2 (germline): SGHRS, YFSETQ. The CDR3 spells CASSLPAGGPSSYNEQFF. The CDR3 DNA follows: TGCGCCAGCAGCTTACCAGCGGGAGGGCCGAGCTCCTACAATGAGCAGTTCTTC. Looking up the rest from reference TRBV5-1 and TRBJ2-1 gives the full variable domain: KAGVTQTPRYLIKTRGQQVTLSCSPISGHRSVSWYQQTPGQGLQFLFEYFSETQRNKGNFPGRFSGRQFSNSRSEMNVSTLELGDSALYLCASSLPAGGPSSYNEQFFGPGTRLTVL.

The chain couples TRBV14 to TRBJ2-7; 7 nucleotides align to TRBD1. Losses at the gene ends were 1 base for V and 2 bases for J; bases not matched to a gene: 2. This CDR3 spans 14 amino acids. From germline, CDR1 is SGHDN and CDR2 FVKESK. In DNA, the CDR3 is TGTGCCAGCAGCCAAGGACAGGGAACCTACGAGCAGTACTTC. As protein: CASSQGQGTYEQYF. Variable domain in full (rest from reference TRBV14 and TRBJ2-7): EAGVTQFPSHSVIEKGQTVTLRCDPISGHDNLYWYRRVMGKEIKFLLHFVKESKQDESGMPNNRFLAERTGGTYSTLKVQPAELEDSGVYFCASSQGQGTYEQYFGPGTRLTVT.

The chain combines TRBV7-5 with TRBJ2-7; the D call in the table, TRBD2, was not verified against the DNA. TRBV7-5 is noted as a pseudogene. The CDR3 covers 15 residues. The CDR3 DNA sequence: TGTGTCAGCAGCCTAGCAGGAAGCGGGAGCTACGAGCAGTACTTC. It codes for CVSSLAGSGSYEQYF.